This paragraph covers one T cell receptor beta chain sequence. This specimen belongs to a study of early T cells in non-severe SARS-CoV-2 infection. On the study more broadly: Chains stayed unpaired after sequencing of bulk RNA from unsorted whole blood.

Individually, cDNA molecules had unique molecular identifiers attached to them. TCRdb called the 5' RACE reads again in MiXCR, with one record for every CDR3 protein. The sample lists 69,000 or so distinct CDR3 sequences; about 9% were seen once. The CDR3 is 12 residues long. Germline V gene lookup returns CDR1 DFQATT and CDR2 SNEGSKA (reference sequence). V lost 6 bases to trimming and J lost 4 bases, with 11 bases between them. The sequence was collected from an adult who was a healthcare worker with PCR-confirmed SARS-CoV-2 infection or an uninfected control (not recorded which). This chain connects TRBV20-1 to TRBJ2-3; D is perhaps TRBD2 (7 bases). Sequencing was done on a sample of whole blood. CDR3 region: CSAGGGPDTQYF. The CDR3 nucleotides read TGCAGTGCAGGGGGGGGACCAGATACGCAGTATTTT.